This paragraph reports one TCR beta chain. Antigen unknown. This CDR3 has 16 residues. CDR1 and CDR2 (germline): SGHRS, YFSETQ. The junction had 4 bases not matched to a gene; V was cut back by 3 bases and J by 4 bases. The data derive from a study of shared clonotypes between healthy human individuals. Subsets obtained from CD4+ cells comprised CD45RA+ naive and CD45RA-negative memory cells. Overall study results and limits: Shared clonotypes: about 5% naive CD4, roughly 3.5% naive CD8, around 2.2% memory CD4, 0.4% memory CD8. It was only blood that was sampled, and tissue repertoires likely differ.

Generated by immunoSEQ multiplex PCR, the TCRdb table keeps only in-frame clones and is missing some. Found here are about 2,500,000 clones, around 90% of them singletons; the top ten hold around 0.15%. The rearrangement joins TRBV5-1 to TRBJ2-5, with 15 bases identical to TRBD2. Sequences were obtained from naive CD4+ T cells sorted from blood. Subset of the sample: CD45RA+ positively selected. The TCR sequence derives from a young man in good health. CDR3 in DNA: TGCGCCAGCAGCTGGGCGGGACTAGCGGGGGGAGAGACCCAGTACTTC. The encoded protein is CASSWAGLAGGETQYF.